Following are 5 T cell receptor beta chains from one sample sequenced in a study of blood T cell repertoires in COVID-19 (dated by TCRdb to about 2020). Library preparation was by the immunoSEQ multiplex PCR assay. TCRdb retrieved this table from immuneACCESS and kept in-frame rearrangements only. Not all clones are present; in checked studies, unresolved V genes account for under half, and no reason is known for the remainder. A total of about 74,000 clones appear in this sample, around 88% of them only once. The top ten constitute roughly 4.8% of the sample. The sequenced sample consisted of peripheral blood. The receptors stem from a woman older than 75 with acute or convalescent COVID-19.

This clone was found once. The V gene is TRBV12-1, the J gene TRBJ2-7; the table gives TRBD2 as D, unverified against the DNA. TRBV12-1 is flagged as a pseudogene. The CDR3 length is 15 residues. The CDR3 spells CASSFRSGTFYEQYF. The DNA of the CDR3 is TGTGCCAGCAGCTTTCGAAGCGGGACCTTCTACGAGCAGTACTTC.

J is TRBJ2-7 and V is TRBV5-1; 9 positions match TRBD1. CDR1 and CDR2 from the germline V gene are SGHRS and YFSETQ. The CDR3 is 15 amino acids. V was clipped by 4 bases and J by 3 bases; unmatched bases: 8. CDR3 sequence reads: CASSLSGGQGYEQYF. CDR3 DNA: TGCGCCAGCAGCCTCTCGGGGGGACAGGGCTACGAGCAGTACTTC.

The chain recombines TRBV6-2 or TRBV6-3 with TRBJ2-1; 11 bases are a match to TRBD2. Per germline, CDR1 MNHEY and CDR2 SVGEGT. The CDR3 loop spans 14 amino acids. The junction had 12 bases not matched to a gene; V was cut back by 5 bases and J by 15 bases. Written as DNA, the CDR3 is TGTGCCAGCAGTCGCTCGGGGACTAGCGGTTTACTGTTCTTC. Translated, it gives CASSRSGTSGLLFF.

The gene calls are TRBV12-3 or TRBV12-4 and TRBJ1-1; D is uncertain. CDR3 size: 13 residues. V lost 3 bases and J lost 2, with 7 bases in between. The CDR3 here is CASSLYRNTEAFF. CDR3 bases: TGTGCCAGCAGTTTGTACAGAAACACTGAAGCTTTCTTT.

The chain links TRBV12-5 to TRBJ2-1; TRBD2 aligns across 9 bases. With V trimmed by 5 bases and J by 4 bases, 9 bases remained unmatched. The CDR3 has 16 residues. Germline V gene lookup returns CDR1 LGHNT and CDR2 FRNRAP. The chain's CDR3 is CASGPTGTSHYNEQFF. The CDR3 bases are TGTGCTAGTGGTCCCACCGGGACTAGCCATTACAATGAGCAGTTCTTC.